These 4 T cell receptor beta chains were all obtained from the same sample, sequenced in a study of T cell clonality in common variable immunodeficiency. TCRdb's table, derived via immunoSEQ multiplex PCR, lists solely in-frame clones and lacks some. Observed in the sample are over 55,000 clones, none of them singletons. Sequenced: peripheral blood mononuclear cells. These receptors were collected from a person between 18 and 70 years old in good health.

This clone was counted a few times. The CDR3 extends 3 residues past the end of the read, so its final part is completed from the germline J gene. This rearrangement joins TRBV5-5 to TRBJ2-7; TRBD1 is a possible D gene (5 bases). V was pared by 0 bases and J by 5 bases, with 9 bases between. Germline loops: CDR1 SGHKS, CDR2 YYEKEE (reference sequence). The CDR3 loop spans 13 amino acids. The CDR3 here is CASSLAGRDEQYF. CDR3 DNA, as far as it was read: TGTGCCAGCAGCTTGGCCGGCAGGGACGAG.

This clone was seen many times. The read is 3 residues too short to cover the CDR3 end, so that end is filled in from the germline J gene. V and J are TRBV20-1 and TRBJ2-1, with 13 bases fitting TRBD2. The CDR3 sequence is 17 residues long. Germline V gene data show CDR1 as DFQATT and CDR2 as SNEGSKA (reference sequence). The trim removed 1 base at V and 8 bases at J, leaving 11 bases unmatched. CDR3 region: CSARATPGTSGIHEQFF. CDR3 DNA, as far as it was read: TGCAGTGCTAGAGCTACACCCGGGACTAGCGGGATCCATGAG.

This clone occurred many times. The read finishes 3 residues shy of the CDR3 end, and the germline J gene is used to complete it. The chain couples TRBV20-1 to TRBJ1-5; 7 positions match TRBD1. Unmatched junction bases numbered 6, after V lost 5 bases and J lost 5 bases. The CDR3 runs to 13 residues. The germline CDR1 and CDR2 sequences are DFQATT and SNEGSKA (reference sequence). This CDR3 reads CSAETGVDQPQHF. The DNA read from the CDR3 is TGCAGTGCTGAAACAGGGGTTGATCAGCCC.

This clone was observed at least ten times. The sequence runs out 3 residues before the end of the CDR3; the remainder is reconstructed from the germline J gene. The V and J genes are TRBV18 and TRBJ2-7, with TRBD2 identical over 12 bases. The ends lost 4 bases at V and 0 bases at J; junction bases unmatched: 7. Germline CDR1 KGHSH, CDR2 LQKENI. The CDR3 runs 17 residues. Incomplete CDR3 DNA: TGTGCCAGCTCACTATTGAGACTAGCGGGAGACTCCTACGAG. It specifies CASSLLRLAGDSYE. The whole CDR3 sequence reads CASSLLRLAGDSYEQYF. Based on the CDR3 plus reference TRBV18 and TRBJ2-7, the full variable domain is NAGVMQNPRHLVRRRGQEARLRCSPMKGHSHVYWYRQLPEEGLKFMVYLQKENIIDESGMPKERFSAEFPKEGPSILRIQQVVRGDSAAYFCASSLLRLAGDSYEQYFGPGTRLTVT.